Listed below are T cell receptor beta chains from one sample, sequenced in a study of blood T cell repertoires in COVID-19. The assay was immunoSEQ multiplex PCR, and TCRdb's table has in-frame clones only and misses some. The sample has about 400,000 clones; approximately 88% are singletons. The sample comprised PBMCs or T cells enriched from blood (not recorded which). The receptor source for this set is a woman aged 40 to 50 with acute COVID-19. CDR3s include the opening cysteine and the closing phenylalanine or tryptophan. A D gene is named only where the DNA matches it firmly. The size entry is marked missing in some rows and otherwise reads once, few, many or a size class.

clone_size	d_call	v_call	j_call	cdr3_nt	cdr3_aa
-	-	TRBV14	TRBJ1-3	TGTGCCAGCAGCCAAGATCTGGGAAACACCATATATTTT	CASSQDLGNTIYF
-	-	TRBV4-2	TRBJ1-2	TGTGCCAGCAGCCAAGGGAGGAGGGAGGACTATGGCTACACCTTC	CASSQGRREDYGYTF
few	-	TRBV29-1	TRBJ1-1	TGCAGCGTTAGGGAGACGAACACTGAAGCTTTCTTT	CSVRETNTEAFF
many	-	TRBV11-2	TRBJ2-7	TGTGCCAGCAGCCAGGTCCCTGAATACGAGCAGTACTTC	CASSQVPEYEQYF
-	-	TRBV5-1	TRBJ1-1	TGCGCCAGCAGCCCGGTGGACGGGGGCACTGAAGCTTTCTTT	CASSPVDGGTEAFF
-	-	TRBV4-1	TRBJ1-4	TGCGCCAGCAGCCCACCGGGATTAGTAGAAAAACTGTTTTTT	CASSPPGLVEKLFF
-	-	TRBV5-1	TRBJ2-2	TGCGCCAGCAGCTTGTTGGCAGGCTTAACCGGGGAGCTGTTTTTT	CASSLLAGLTGELFF
-	TRBD1	TRBV29-1	TRBJ1-1	TGCAGCGGAGGGACAGCCCCTGAAGCTTTCTTT	CSGGTAPEAFF
-	-	TRBV3-1/TRBV3-2	TRBJ1-2	TGTGCCAGCAGCTCGCACGGTCCTGATGGCTACACCTTC	CASSSHGPDGYTF
-	-	TRBV5-4	TRBJ1-2	TGTGCCAGCAGCTTGGAAGGAGGCCATGGCTACACCTTC	CASSLEGGHGYTF
-	TRBD1	TRBV2	TRBJ1-2	TGTGCCAGCAGGGGGGACAGATATGGCTACACCTTC	CASRGDRYGYTF
-	-	TRBV7-9	TRBJ2-3	TGTGCCAGCAGCCCTCCTAACCCGGGACTCCGCACAGATACGCAGTATTTT	CASSPPNPGLRTDTQYF
once	-	TRBV2	TRBJ2-7	TGTGCCAGCAGTGTGACAGGCCACGAGCAGTACTTC	CASSVTGHEQYF
-	-	TRBV2	TRBJ2-7	TGTGCCAGCGGGATAGGAGGGGAGCAGTACTTC	CASGIGGEQYF
-	TRBD2	TRBV7-8	TRBJ2-7	TGTGCCAGCAGCGCGTCAGCTAGCGGGGGCCACCACGAGCAGTACTTC	CASSASASGGHHEQYF
-	-	TRBV20-1	TRBJ1-2	TGCAGTGCTAGTGTCGCTAACTATGGCTACACCTTC	CSASVANYGYTF
-	-	TRBV5-5	TRBJ1-1	TGTGCCAGCAGCTTGTACAGGGCGAACACTGAAGCTTTCTTT	CASSLYRANTEAFF
once	-	TRBV27	TRBJ2-2	TGTGCCAGCAGTCCTGGGGCCCCCGGGGGGGAGCTGTTTTTT	CASSPGAPGGELFF
-	TRBD2	TRBV15	TRBJ2-1	TGTGCCACCAGCGAGCGGGGGGGCCTCGATGAGCAGTTCTTC	CATSERGGLDEQFF